The clone carrying this T cell receptor beta chain was picked up many times. The antigen is not known. These data come from a study of CD8 T cells in ankylosing spondylitis. The V gene lost 8 bases and the J gene lost 1 base, with 14 bases spanning the gap. The germline gives CDR1 MDHEN, CDR2 SYDVKM. This CDR3 spans 14 amino acids. Study-wide results and caveats: Disease-linked clones displayed a CD8+ phenotype and appeared relatively rarely in peripheral blood. In reactive arthritis synovial fluid and blood, some motif variants had been reported before. Matched synovial fluid from ankylosing spondylitis patients was reported to be enriched for disease-linked clones.

The TCR beta libraries were generated through quantitative 5'-RACE incorporating molecular barcodes. Via MiXCR, TCRdb re-called the 5' RACE reads, giving one row per CDR3 protein. The sample contains around 35,000 distinct CDR3 sequences, approximately 10% of which appear only once. The receptor comes from a male donor with ankylosing spondylitis. The rearrangement links TRBV28 to TRBJ1-2, with D perhaps matching TRBD1 (5 bases). The sample comprised synovial fluid, either unsorted or a sorted T cell fraction (not recorded which). CDR3 sequence reads: CASLRGDYNYGYTF. Here the CDR3 DNA reads TGTGCCAGCCTGCGGGGCGACTATAACTATGGCTACACCTTC.